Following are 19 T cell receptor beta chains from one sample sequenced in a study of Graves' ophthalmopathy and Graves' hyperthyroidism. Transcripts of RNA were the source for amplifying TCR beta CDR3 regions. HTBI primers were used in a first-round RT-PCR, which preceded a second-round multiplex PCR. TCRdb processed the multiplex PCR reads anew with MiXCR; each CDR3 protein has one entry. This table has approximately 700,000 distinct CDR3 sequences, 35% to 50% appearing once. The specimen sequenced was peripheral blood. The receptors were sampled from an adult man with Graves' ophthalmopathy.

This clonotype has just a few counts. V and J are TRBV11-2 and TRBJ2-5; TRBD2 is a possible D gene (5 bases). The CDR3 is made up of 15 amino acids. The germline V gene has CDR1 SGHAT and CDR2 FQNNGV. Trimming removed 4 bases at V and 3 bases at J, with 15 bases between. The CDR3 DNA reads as TGTGCCAGCAGCTGGAGGCCCGGGGTGAAAGAGACCCAGTACTTC. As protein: CASSWRPGVKETQYF.

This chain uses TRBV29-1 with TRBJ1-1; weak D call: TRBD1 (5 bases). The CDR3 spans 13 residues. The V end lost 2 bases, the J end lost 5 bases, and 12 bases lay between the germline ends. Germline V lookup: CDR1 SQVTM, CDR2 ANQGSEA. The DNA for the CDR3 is TGCAGCGTTGAACTGGCAGGGTGGACTGAAGCTTTCTTT. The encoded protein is CSVELAGWTEAFF.

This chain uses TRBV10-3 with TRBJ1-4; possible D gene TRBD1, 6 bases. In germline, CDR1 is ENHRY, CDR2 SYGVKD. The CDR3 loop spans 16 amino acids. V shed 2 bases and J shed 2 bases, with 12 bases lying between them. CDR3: CAISEANQGTNEKLFF. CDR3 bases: TGTGCCATCAGTGAGGCTAATCAGGGGACTAATGAAAAACTGTTTTTT.

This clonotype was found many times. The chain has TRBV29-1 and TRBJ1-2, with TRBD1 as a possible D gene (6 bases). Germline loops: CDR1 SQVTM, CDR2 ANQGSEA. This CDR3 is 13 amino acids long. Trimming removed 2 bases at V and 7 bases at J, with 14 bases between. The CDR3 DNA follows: TGCAGCGTTGAAAAGGTACAGGGTGGTGGCTACACCTTC. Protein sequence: CSVEKVQGGGYTF.

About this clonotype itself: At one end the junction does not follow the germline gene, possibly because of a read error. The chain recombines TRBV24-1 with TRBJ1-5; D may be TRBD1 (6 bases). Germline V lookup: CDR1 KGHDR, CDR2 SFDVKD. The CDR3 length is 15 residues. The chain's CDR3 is CASSLVGRGGQPQHF. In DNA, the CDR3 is TGTGCCAGCAGTTTAGTCGGCAGGGGCGGTCAGCCCCAGCATTTT.

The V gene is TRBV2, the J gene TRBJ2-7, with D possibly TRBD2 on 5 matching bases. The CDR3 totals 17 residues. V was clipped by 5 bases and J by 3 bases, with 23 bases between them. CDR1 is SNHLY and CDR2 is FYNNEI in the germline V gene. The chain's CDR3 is CASSYSPSQSSFYEQYF. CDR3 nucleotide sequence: TGTGCCAGCAGTTACAGCCCTAGCCAATCTTCGTTCTACGAGCAGTACTTC. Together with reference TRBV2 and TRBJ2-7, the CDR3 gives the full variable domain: EPEVTQTPSHQVTQMGQEVILRCVPISNHLYFYWYRQILGQKVEFLVSFYNNEISEKSEIFDDQFSVERPDGSNFTLKIRSTKLEDSAMYFCASSYSPSQSSFYEQYFGPGTRLTVT.

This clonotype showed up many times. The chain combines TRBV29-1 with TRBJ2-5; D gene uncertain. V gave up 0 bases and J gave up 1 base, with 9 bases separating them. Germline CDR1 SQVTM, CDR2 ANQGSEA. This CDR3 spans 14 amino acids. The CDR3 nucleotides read TGCAGCGTTGAAGACGTCACAGTCCAAGAGACCCAGTACTTC. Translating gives CSVEDVTVQETQYF.

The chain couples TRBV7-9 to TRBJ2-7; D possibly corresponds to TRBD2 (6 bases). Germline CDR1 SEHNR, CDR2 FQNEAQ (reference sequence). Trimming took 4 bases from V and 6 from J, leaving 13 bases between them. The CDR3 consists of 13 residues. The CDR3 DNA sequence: TGTGCCAGCAGCTCACCTGGGCGGGGCGAGCAGTACTTC. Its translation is CASSSPGRGEQYF.

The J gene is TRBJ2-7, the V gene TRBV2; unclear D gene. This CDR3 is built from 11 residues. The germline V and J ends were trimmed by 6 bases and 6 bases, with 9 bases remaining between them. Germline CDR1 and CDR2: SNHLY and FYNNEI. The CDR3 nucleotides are TGTGCCAGCAGGGCCCTGGGCGAGCAGTACTTC. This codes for CASRALGEQYF.

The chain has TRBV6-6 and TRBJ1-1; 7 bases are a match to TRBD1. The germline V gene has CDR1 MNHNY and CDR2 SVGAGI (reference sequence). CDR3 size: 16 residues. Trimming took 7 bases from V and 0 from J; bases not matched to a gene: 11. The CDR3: CASTKNRGYMNTEAFF. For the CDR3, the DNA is TGTGCCAGCACTAAAAACAGGGGCTACATGAACACTGAAGCTTTCTTT.

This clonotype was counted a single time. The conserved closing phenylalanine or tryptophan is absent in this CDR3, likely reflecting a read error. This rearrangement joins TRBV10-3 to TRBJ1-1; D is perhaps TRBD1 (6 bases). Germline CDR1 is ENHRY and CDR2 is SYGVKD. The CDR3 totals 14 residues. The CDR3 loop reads CAITPDSLGTEAFL. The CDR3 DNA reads TGCGCCATCACCCCGGACAGTTTAGGCACTGAAGCTTTCCTT.

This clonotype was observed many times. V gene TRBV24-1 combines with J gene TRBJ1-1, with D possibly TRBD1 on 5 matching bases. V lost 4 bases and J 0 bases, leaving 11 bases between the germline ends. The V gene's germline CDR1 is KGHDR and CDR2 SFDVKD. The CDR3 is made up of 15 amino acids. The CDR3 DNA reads TGTGCCACCAGTGAATCCGGGACCTTGAACACTGAAGCTTTCTTT. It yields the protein CATSESGTLNTEAFF.

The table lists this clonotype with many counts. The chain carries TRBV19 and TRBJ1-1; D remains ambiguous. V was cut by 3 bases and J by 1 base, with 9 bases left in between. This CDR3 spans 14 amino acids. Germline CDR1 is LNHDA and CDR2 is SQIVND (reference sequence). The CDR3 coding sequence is TGTGCCAGTAGTATGGGCCCAGGGAACACTGAAGCTTTCTTT. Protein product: CASSMGPGNTEAFF.

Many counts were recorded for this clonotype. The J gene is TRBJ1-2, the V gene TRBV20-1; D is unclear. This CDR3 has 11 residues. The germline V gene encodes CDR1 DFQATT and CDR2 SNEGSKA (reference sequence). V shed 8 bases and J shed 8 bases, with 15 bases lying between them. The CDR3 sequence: CSWTSPGGYTF. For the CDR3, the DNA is TGCAGTTGGACCTCCCCAGGAGGCTACACCTTC.

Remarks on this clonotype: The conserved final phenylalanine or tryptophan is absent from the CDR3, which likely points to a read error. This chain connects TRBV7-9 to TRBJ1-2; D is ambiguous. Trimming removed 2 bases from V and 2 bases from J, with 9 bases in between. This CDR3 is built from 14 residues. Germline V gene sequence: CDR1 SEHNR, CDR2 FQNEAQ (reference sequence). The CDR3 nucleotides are TGTGCCAGCAGCTTATCAGGATTGAACTATGGCTACACCCTC. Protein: CASSLSGLNYGYTL.

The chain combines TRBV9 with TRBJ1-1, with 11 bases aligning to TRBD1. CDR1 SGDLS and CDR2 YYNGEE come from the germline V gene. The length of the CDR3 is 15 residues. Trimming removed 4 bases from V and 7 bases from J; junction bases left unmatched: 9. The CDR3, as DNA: TGTGCCAGCAGCCGGAGAGGACAGGGGGCGGGTGAAGCTTTCTTT. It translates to CASSRRGQGAGEAFF.

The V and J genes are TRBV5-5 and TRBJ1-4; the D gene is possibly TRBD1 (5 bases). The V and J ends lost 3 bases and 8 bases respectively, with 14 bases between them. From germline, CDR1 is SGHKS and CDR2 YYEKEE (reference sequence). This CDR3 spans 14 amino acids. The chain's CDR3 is CASSSTVPGEKLFF. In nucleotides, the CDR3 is TGTGCCAGCAGCTCGACAGTCCCGGGAGAAAAACTGTTTTTT.

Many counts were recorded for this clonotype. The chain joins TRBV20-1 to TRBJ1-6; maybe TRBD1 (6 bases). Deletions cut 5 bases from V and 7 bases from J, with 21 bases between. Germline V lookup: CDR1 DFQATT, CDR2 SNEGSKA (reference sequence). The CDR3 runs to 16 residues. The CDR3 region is CSAGPDSLPRNSPLHF. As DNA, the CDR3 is TGCAGTGCTGGACCGGACAGCCTCCCTCGAAATTCACCCCTCCACTTT.

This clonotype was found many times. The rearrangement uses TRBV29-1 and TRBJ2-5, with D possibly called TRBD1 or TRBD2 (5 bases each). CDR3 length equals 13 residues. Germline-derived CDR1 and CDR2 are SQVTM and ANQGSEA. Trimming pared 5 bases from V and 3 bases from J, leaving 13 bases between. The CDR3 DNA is TGCAGCGTTTCCGGGGCCTCCGAAGAGACCCAGTACTTC. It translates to CSVSGASEETQYF. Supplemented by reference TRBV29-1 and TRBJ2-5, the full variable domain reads SAVISQKPSRDICQRGTSLTIQCQVDSQVTMMFWYRQQPGQSLTLIATANQGSEATYESGFVIDKFPISRPNLTFSTLTVSNMSPEDSSIYLCSVSGASEETQYFGPGTRLLVL.